This T cell receptor beta chain emerged from a study of OX40 agonist ivuxolimab in advanced cancers. J lost 8 bases, V lost 4 bases, and 5 bases had no gene match. CDR1 MDHEN and CDR2 SYDVKM come from the germline V gene. The CDR3 contains 13 residues. Some clones are missing from TCRdb's copy, which holds only in-frame ones; the method was immunoSEQ multiplex PCR. Of roughly 64,000 clones listed, about four fifths are singletons. The TCR comes from an adult with an advanced solid tumor such as melanoma, head and neck, liver or kidney cancer. This chain joins TRBV28 and TRBJ1-2, with 9 bases lining up with TRBD1. Sample: CD4+ or CD8+ T cells sorted from blood, taken in a trial of the OX40 agonist ivuxolimab. The DNA of the CDR3 is TGTGCCAGCAGTTCGGGACAGGGTTGGGGCTACACCTTC. Translation gives CASSSGQGWGYTF.